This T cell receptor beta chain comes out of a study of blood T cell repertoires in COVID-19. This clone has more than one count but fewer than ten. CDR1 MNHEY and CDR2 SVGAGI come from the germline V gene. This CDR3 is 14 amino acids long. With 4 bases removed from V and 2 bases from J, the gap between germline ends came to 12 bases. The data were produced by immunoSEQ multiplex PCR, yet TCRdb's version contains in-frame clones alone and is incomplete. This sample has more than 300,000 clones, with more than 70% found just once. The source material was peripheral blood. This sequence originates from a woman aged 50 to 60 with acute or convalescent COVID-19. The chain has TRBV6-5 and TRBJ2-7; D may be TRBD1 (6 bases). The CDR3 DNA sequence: TGTGCCAGCAGTTGGACAGACATAGCCTACGAGCAGTACTTC. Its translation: CASSWTDIAYEQYF.